This T cell receptor beta chain comes out of a study of blood T cell repertoires in COVID-19. Study background: There were acute and convalescent COVID-19 samples, and they came from the United States, Italy and Spain. In each case, the material was cDNA or gDNA derived from T cells, B-cell-depleted T cells, or PBMCs.

In the original processing: How many nucleated cells were present was estimated from reference gene primer amplification. The assay was immunoSEQ multiplex PCR, and TCRdb's table has in-frame clones only and misses some. V and J calls and clone size come straight from that table; D and trimming were deduced from the DNA. The data show a few hundred thousand clones, approximately 80% seen once. With 8 bases removed from V and 4 bases from J, the gap between germline ends came to 11 bases. The CDR3 length is 12 residues. Germline-derived CDR1 and CDR2 are MDHEN and SYDVKM. The sequence was obtained from a woman between 40 and 55 years old who had recovered from COVID-19. This chain joins TRBV28 and TRBJ2-5; D is possibly TRBD1 (6 bases). The sample taken for sequencing was peripheral blood. The CDR3 DNA follows: TGTGCCAGCGGCAGGGGAACAGAGACCCAGTACTTC. Translating it yields CASGRGTETQYF.